A single sample gave rise to the 29 T cell receptor beta chains below, sequenced in a study of T cell repertoires in cytomegalovirus infection. TCRdb re-derived calls from the reads in MiXCR, one entry per CDR3 protein. The sample contains about 360,000 distinct CDR3 sequences, nearly 35% of which appear only once. Their recognized antigens are unknown. The sequences come from cultured PBMCs, collected from culture after CMV antigen stimulation. These receptors came from a human donor in good health (CMV status not recorded). Some clones in this sample may be carry-over from other donors' samples.

V is TRBV7-2 and J is TRBJ2-7; TRBD2 matches 9 bases. The V segment lost 3 bases and the J segment 1 base; nucleotides outside the gene matches: 1. Germline values: CDR1 SGHTA, CDR2 FQGNSA. The CDR3 loop spans 14 amino acids. Written as DNA, the CDR3 is TGTGCCAGCAGCTTCCTAGCGGGGTCCTACGAGCAGTACGTC. Its translation: CASSFLAGSYEQYV.

This clonotype was observed a few times. The genes are TRBV12-3 or TRBV12-4 and TRBJ1-1; D gene ambiguous. V was shortened by 5 bases and J by 3 bases, with 10 bases between the two germline ends. The CDR3 length is 13 residues. Here the CDR3 DNA reads TGTGCCAGCAGTCCCCCTGTGGACACTGAAGCTTTCTTT. As protein: CASSPPVDTEAFF.

This chain links TRBV5-4 with TRBJ2-2; TRBD2 matches at 10 bases. The CDR3 extends over 16 amino acids. Germline trimming cut 4 bases from V and 1 base from J; bases unmatched to any gene: 4. Germline V CDR1 and CDR2: SGHNT, YYREEE (reference sequence). The CDR3 region is CASSRRLAGNTGELFF. CDR3 sequence (DNA): TGTGCCAGCAGCCGGAGACTAGCGGGGAACACCGGGGAGCTGTTTTTT.

V is TRBV7-6 and J is TRBJ2-1, with TRBD2 identical over 10 bases. This CDR3 is 17 amino acids long. V lost 1 base, J lost 9 bases, and 12 bases stayed unmatched. Germline CDR1 and CDR2: SGHVS and FNYEAQ. The CDR3 DNA sequence: TGTGCCAGCAGCTTAGTAGTCCCTAGCGGGAGAAACTCTGAGCAGTTCTTC. This gives the protein CASSLVVPSGRNSEQFF.

A few counts support this clonotype. The chain is built from TRBV11-2 and TRBJ1-6; no clear D gene. The CDR3 runs 12 residues. Germline lookup yields CDR1 SGHAT and CDR2 FQNNGV. Trimming pared 4 bases from V and 6 bases from J, leaving 4 bases between. DNA for the CDR3: TGTGCCAGCAGCTCCAGTAATTCACCCCTCCACTTT. Translated: CASSSSNSPLHF.

This clonotype was observed many times. The chain carries TRBV7-2 and TRBJ1-1, with unresolved D. CDR3 length: 14 amino acids. Germline V lookup: CDR1 SGHTA, CDR2 FQGNSA. The V end lost 7 bases, the J end lost 1 base, and 13 bases lay between the germline ends. DNA of the CDR3: TGTGCCAGCAACCTGTTGGCAGGGAACACTGAAGCTTTCTTT. Amino acid sequence: CASNLLAGNTEAFF. Complete variable domain (other parts from reference TRBV7-2 and TRBJ1-1): GAGVSQSPSNKVTEKGKDVELRCDPISGHTALYWYRQSLGQGLEFLIYFQGNSAPDKSGLPSDRFSAERTGGSVSTLTIQRTQQEDSAVYLCASNLLAGNTEAFFGQGTRLTVV.

The V and J genes are TRBV2 and TRBJ1-1, with a weak D call TRBD1 (5 bases). Trimming took off 3 bases at V and 10 bases at J, with 9 bases between the two ends. The length of the CDR3 is 11 residues. Per the germline V gene, CDR1 is SNHLY and CDR2 is FYNNEI. CDR3 loop: CASSDDSGAFF. The CDR3 DNA follows: TGTGCCAGCAGTGACGACAGTGGAGCTTTCTTT.

This clonotype was picked up a small number of times. The chain couples TRBV27 to TRBJ2-7; 8 bases map to TRBD2. Germline loops: CDR1 MNHEY, CDR2 SMNVEV (reference sequence). V shed 4 bases and J 4 bases; nucleotides not matched to a gene: 3. CDR3 length equals 13 residues. The CDR3 sequence is CASSYREGYEQYF. CDR3 in DNA: TGTGCCAGCAGTTATCGGGAGGGTTACGAGCAGTACTTC.

The V gene is TRBV7-2, the J gene TRBJ2-7; the match to TRBD1 covers 11 bases. After removal of 5 bases from V and 4 bases from J, the junction contained 10 bases not matched to a gene. This CDR3 is built from 16 residues. From germline, CDR1 is SGHTA and CDR2 FQGNSA. CDR3 protein: CASSKEDRGRLYEQYF. Written as DNA, the CDR3 is TGTGCCAGCAGCAAGGAGGACAGGGGGCGTTTATACGAGCAGTACTTC.

The rearrangement joins TRBV28 to TRBJ2-5; 8 positions agree with TRBD2. The CDR3 has 14 amino acids. The germline CDR1 and CDR2 sequences are MDHEN and SYDVKM. The trim removed 6 bases at V and 5 bases at J, leaving 8 bases unmatched. The CDR3 bases are TGTGCCAGCAGCCGACTAGCGCCATGGGAGACCCAGTACTTC. It yields the protein CASSRLAPWETQYF. Together with reference TRBV28 and TRBJ2-5, the CDR3 gives the full variable domain: DVKVTQSSRYLVKRTGEKVFLECVQDMDHENMFWYRQDPGLGLRLIYFSYDVKMKEKGDIPEGYSVSREKKERFSLILESASTNQTSMYLCASSRLAPWETQYFGPGTRLLVL.

This clonotype was observed a handful of times. The chain recombines TRBV12-3 or TRBV12-4 with TRBJ2-3; D is undetermined. The CDR3 is made up of 14 amino acids. V lost 4 bases, J lost 6 bases, and 14 bases lay in between. CDR3 nucleotide sequence: TGTGCCAGCAGTTCGGCCTTAAACCCGGATACGCAGTATTTT. This translates into CASSSALNPDTQYF.

This clonotype was picked up a small number of times. This chain links TRBV6-2 or TRBV6-3 with TRBJ2-3; weak D call: TRBD2 (5 bases). Germline CDR1 MNHEY, CDR2 SVGEGT. CDR3 length: 14 residues. With 6 bases removed from V and 5 bases from J, the gap between germline ends came to 15 bases. The CDR3 region is CASSRGSAGDTQYF. CDR3 nucleotides: TGTGCCAGCAGCCGAGGGAGTGCGGGAGATACGCAGTATTTT.

This sequence joins TRBV7-2 and TRBJ2-1; 11 nucleotides agree with TRBD2. Trimming removed 5 bases from V and 1 base from J; junction bases left unmatched: 13. Germline CDR1 SGHTA, CDR2 FQGNSA. The CDR3 is 19 residues long. The CDR3 protein is CASSIRSGRGLRSYNEQFF. CDR3 in DNA: TGTGCCAGCAGCATCCGTAGCGGGAGGGGTCTTAGGTCCTACAATGAGCAGTTCTTC.

V gene TRBV28 combines with J gene TRBJ2-7; 11 bases match TRBD2. Trimming took 6 bases from V and 3 from J; bases not matched to a gene: 7. The CDR3 totals 15 residues. CDR1 is MDHEN and CDR2 is SYDVKM in the germline V gene. The CDR3 here is CASSLTSGSHYEQYF. CDR3 DNA: TGTGCCAGCAGCCTAACTAGCGGGAGTCACTACGAGCAGTACTTC.

The chain joins TRBV28 to TRBJ2-3; D may be TRBD1 (6 bases). This CDR3 region has 14 residues. Germline loops: CDR1 MDHEN, CDR2 SYDVKM. The V end lost 2 bases, the J end lost 5 bases, and 11 bases lay between the germline ends. This chain's CDR3 is CASSLPGVVDTQYF. The CDR3 coding sequence is TGTGCCAGCAGTTTACCAGGGGTCGTAGATACGCAGTATTTT.

The chain combines TRBV7-3 with TRBJ2-1; perhaps TRBD1 as D (5 bases). Trimming took 0 bases from V and 4 from J, leaving 10 bases between them. The germline V gene encodes CDR1 SGHTA and CDR2 FQGTGA. The CDR3 is 15 residues long. Written as DNA, the CDR3 is TGTGCCAGCAGCTTAACGGGGCTCTTTTACAATGAGCAGTTCTTC. It translates to CASSLTGLFYNEQFF.

This clonotype was seen more than once but under ten times. The gene calls are TRBV6-6 and TRBJ2-1; 10 bases align to TRBD2. Germline V gives CDR1 MNHNY, CDR2 SVGAGI (reference sequence). CDR3 length equals 13 residues. The V and J ends lost 8 bases and 7 bases, in that order; junction bases with no gene match: 5. The CDR3: CASRTSGENEQFF. The CDR3 DNA sequence: TGTGCCAGCCGGACTAGCGGAGAAAATGAGCAGTTCTTC.

This chain joins TRBV19 and TRBJ2-1; D unresolved. Per the germline V gene, CDR1 is LNHDA and CDR2 is SQIVND (reference sequence). The CDR3 spans 15 residues. Deletions cut 4 bases from V and 2 bases from J, with 12 bases between. The CDR3 is CASSTPGGTYNEQFF. DNA of the CDR3: TGTGCCAGTAGTACCCCAGGCGGAACCTACAATGAGCAGTTCTTC.

The table lists this clonotype with a few counts. This chain uses TRBV2 with TRBJ1-1, with D perhaps matching TRBD1 (5 bases). Germline CDR1 SNHLY, CDR2 FYNNEI. V was shortened by 4 bases and J by 6 bases, with 6 bases between the two germline ends. The CDR3 has 11 amino acids. The CDR3 is CASSGQSEAFF. The CDR3 DNA is TGTGCCAGCAGTGGACAGTCTGAAGCTTTCTTT.

This clonotype was detected a few times. This sequence joins TRBV4-1 and TRBJ1-5; D is possibly TRBD1 (6 bases). The length of the CDR3 is 14 residues. In germline, CDR1 is MGHRA, CDR2 YSYEKL. With 3 bases removed from V and 8 bases from J, the gap between germline ends came to 14 bases. The CDR3 DNA reads TGCGCCAGCAGCCATCCAGGGGCGAAGGAGCCCCAGCATTTT. Translated: CASSHPGAKEPQHF.

V is TRBV7-8 and J is TRBJ1-1, with TRBD1 identical over 12 bases. The CDR3 length is 19 residues. Germline CDR1 SGHVS, CDR2 FQNEAQ. Losses at the gene ends were 3 bases for V and 2 bases for J; bases not matched to a gene: 13. For the CDR3, the DNA is TGTGCCAGCAGCTTGGGGGACAGGGGGCGCCAAGGGGGAAACACTGAAGCTTTCTTT. This codes for CASSLGDRGRQGGNTEAFF.

This clonotype was recorded once. This chain connects TRBV7-9 to TRBJ2-2, with 11 bases fitting TRBD1. This CDR3 is built from 13 residues. Losses at the gene ends were 8 bases for V and 11 bases for J; bases not matched to a gene: 7. CDR1 is SEHNR, CDR2 FQNEAQ, per germline (reference sequence). CDR3 bases: TGTGCCAGCGGACAGGGGGCGCCGACTGAGCTGTTTTTT. It codes for CASGQGAPTELFF.

This chain links TRBV5-6 with TRBJ1-1; a weak D match, TRBD1 (5 bases). The CDR3 is 16 residues long. Trimming took 5 bases from V and 5 from J, leaving 22 bases between them. Germline CDR1 reads SGHDT; CDR2 reads YYEEEE. The chain's CDR3 is CASRFWSGTTRTEAFF. The CDR3 DNA sequence: TGTGCCAGCAGATTCTGGTCCGGGACTACGAGGACTGAAGCTTTCTTT.

The J gene is TRBJ2-5, the V gene TRBV7-1, with no clear D. TRBV7-1 is an ORF, with its function uncertain. This CDR3 spans 14 amino acids. The V end lost 5 bases, the J end lost 3 bases, and 13 bases lay between the germline ends. The CDR3 DNA sequence: TGTGCCAGCAGCGCACCCGCGAGCAAAGAGACCCAGTACTTC. Translated: CASSAPASKETQYF.

This clonotype turned up a few times. The rearrangement uses TRBV19 and TRBJ1-6; D possibly corresponds to TRBD1 (6 bases). Germline V lookup: CDR1 LNHDA, CDR2 SQIVND (reference sequence). This CDR3 is 15 amino acids long. Deletions cut 1 base from V and 10 bases from J, with 14 bases between. The chain's CDR3 is CASSIADRTGSPLHF. The CDR3 DNA reads TGTGCCAGTAGTATAGCAGACAGGACCGGCTCACCCCTCCACTTT.

The chain has TRBV7-9 and TRBJ2-7; D gene unclear. CDR1 and CDR2 (germline): SEHNR, FQNEAQ (reference sequence). V was pared by 5 bases and J by 0 bases, with 11 bases between. The CDR3 totals 14 residues. In DNA, the CDR3 is TGTGCCAGCAGCGCCCCGCCCCTCTCCTACGAGCAGTACTTC. Protein sequence: CASSAPPLSYEQYF. The variable domain in full, completed from reference TRBV7-9 and TRBJ2-7, reads DTGVSQNPRHKITKRGQNVTFRCDPISEHNRLYWYRQTLGQGPEFLTYFQNEAQLEKSRLLSDRFSAERPKGSFSTLEIQRTEQGDSAMYLCASSAPPLSYEQYFGPGTRLTVT.

Only a few counts were recorded for this clonotype. The chain recombines TRBV6-2 or TRBV6-3 with TRBJ2-7, with D perhaps TRBD2 (6 bases). Germline lookup yields CDR1 MNHEY and CDR2 SVGEGT. This CDR3 contains 16 residues. Trimming removed 7 bases at V and 4 bases at J, with 23 bases between. CDR3 in amino acids: CASNSASKDYDYEQYF. The CDR3 nucleotides read TGTGCCAGCAATTCCGCCTCGAAGGACTATGATTACGAGCAGTACTTC.

The V and J genes are TRBV11-2 and TRBJ2-7; D remains unclear. The V gene lost 6 bases and the J gene lost 0 bases, with 18 bases spanning the gap. The CDR3 is made up of 16 amino acids. From germline, CDR1 is SGHAT and CDR2 FQNNGV. Here the CDR3 reads CASRHFKGHLSYEQYF. The CDR3 DNA sequence: TGTGCCAGCAGACACTTTAAAGGCCACCTCTCCTACGAGCAGTACTTC.

This clonotype has just a few counts. The genes are TRBV12-3 or TRBV12-4 and TRBJ1-1, with D possibly being TRBD1 (6 bases). V was cut by 7 bases and J by 5 bases, with 20 bases left in between. CDR3 length: 15 residues. CDR3: CASIPRGGAGTEAFF. The CDR3 DNA sequence: TGTGCCAGCATCCCGAGGGGGGGGGCAGGGACTGAAGCTTTCTTT.